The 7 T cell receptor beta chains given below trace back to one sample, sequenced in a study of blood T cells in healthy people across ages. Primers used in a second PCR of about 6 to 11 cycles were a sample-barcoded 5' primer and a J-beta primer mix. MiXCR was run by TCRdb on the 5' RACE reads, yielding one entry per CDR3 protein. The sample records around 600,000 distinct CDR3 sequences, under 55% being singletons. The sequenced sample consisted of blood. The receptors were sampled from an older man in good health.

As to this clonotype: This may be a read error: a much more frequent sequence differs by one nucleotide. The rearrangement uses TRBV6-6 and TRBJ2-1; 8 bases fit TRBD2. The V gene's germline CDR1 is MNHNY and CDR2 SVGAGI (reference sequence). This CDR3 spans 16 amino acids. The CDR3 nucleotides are TGTGCCAGTCGAGGTTCGGGGGGGGGTTCCTGCAATGAGCAGTTCTTC. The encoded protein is CASRGSGGGSCNEQFF.

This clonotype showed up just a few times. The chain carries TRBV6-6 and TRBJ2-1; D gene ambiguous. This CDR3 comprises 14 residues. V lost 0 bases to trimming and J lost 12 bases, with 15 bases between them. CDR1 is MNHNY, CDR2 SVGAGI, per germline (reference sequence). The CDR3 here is CASSYSDVLGPQFF. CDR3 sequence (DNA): TGTGCCAGCAGTTACTCGGACGTCTTAGGTCCGCAGTTCTTC.

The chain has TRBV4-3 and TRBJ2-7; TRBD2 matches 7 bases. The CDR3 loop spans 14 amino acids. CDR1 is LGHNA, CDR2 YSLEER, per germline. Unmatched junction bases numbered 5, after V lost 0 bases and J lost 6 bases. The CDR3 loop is CASSQDLLACEQYF. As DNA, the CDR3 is TGCGCCAGCAGCCAAGATTTACTAGCGTGCGAGCAGTACTTC.

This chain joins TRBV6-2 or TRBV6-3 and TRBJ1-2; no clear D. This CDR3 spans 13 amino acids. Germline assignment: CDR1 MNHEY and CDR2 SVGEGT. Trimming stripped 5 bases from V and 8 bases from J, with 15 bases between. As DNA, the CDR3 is TGTGCCAGCAGTGACGCGGGGAATTGGGGCTACACCTTC. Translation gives CASSDAGNWGYTF.

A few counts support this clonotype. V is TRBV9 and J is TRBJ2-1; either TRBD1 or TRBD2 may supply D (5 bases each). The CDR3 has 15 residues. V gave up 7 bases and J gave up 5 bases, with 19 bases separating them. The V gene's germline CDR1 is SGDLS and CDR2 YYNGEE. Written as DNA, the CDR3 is TGTGCCAGCGGACGCGGAGCAGGGCGGGACAATGAGCAGTTCTTC. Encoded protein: CASGRGAGRDNEQFF. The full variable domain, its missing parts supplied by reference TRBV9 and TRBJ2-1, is DSGVTQTPKHLITATGQRVTLRCSPRSGDLSVYWYQQSLDQGLQFLIQYYNGEERAKGNILERFSAQQFPDLHSELNLSSLELGDSALYFCASGRGAGRDNEQFFGPGTRLTVL.

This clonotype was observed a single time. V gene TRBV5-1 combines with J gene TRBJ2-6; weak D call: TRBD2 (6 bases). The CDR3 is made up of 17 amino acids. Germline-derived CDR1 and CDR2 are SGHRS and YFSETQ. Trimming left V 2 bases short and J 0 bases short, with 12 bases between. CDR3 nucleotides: TGCGCCAGCAGCTTCCCCACCGGGAGCTCTGGGGCCAACGTCCTGACTTTC. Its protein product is CASSFPTGSSGANVLTF.

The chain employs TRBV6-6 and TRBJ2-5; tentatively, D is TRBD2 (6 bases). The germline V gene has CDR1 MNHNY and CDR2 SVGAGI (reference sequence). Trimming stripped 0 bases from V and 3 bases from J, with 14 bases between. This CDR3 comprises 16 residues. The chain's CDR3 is CASSYSGSGSEETQYF. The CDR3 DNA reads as TGTGCCAGCAGTTACTCAGGTAGCGGCTCAGAAGAGACCCAGTACTTC.